These 13 T cell receptor beta chains were sequenced from one sample in a study of blood T cell repertoires in COVID-19. Method: immunoSEQ multiplex PCR; TCRdb's copy keeps in-frame clones and lacks some. The data contain 290,000 or so clones, roughly 80% of them singletons. Sequenced sample: PBMCs or T cells enriched from blood (not recorded which). All receptors derive from a man aged 40-55 years who had been exposed to COVID-19.

V gene TRBV18 combines with J gene TRBJ1-6; TRBD1 matches 7 bases. J gave up 14 bases and V 0 bases, and 1 base lay outside the gene matches. There are 12 residues in the CDR3. Germline CDR1 reads KGHSH; CDR2 reads LQKENI. CDR3 residues: CASSPPGQSLHF. In DNA form, the CDR3 reads TGTGCCAGCTCACCACCGGGACAGTCCCTCCACTTT.

The rearrangement joins TRBV5-4 to TRBJ2-7, with 8 bases fitting TRBD2. This CDR3 has 15 residues. Unmatched junction bases numbered 7, after V lost 2 bases and J lost 3 bases. CDR1 and CDR2 from the germline V gene are SGHNT and YYREEE (reference sequence). The CDR3 protein is CASSFRTSSGYEQYF. The DNA of the CDR3 is TGTGCCAGCAGCTTTCGGACTAGCTCGGGCTACGAGCAGTACTTC.

V and J are TRBV24-1 and TRBJ2-2, with D possibly TRBD2 on 6 matching bases. This CDR3 has 16 residues. Trimming stripped 2 bases from V and 6 bases from J, with 15 bases between. CDR1 KGHDR and CDR2 SFDVKD come from the germline V gene. CDR3 protein: CATSDYGSMFPGELFF. CDR3 coding DNA: TGTGCCACCAGTGATTACGGGAGTATGTTCCCCGGGGAGCTGTTTTTT.

The chain combines TRBV5-1 with TRBJ2-1; 13 bases are shared with TRBD2. This CDR3 has 17 residues. The trim removed 2 bases at V and 6 bases at J, leaving 8 bases unmatched. Germline V CDR1 and CDR2: SGHRS, YFSETQ. CDR3 sequence: CASSFPGLAGVGNEQFF. The CDR3 DNA reads TGCGCCAGCAGCTTCCCCGGACTAGCGGGAGTGGGCAATGAGCAGTTCTTC.

The genes are TRBV10-1 and TRBJ1-1; weak D call: TRBD1 (6 bases). V dropped 6 bases and J dropped 1 base, with 12 bases sitting between them. The CDR3 covers 14 residues. In germline, CDR1 is WNHNN, CDR2 SYGVQD (reference sequence). CDR3 loop: CASRETTGNTEAFF. The CDR3 bases are TGCGCCAGCAGGGAAACGACAGGGAACACTGAAGCTTTCTTT.

This clone was seen only once. V gene TRBV5-6 combines with J gene TRBJ2-2, with 12 positions matching TRBD2. The germline CDR1 and CDR2 sequences are SGHDT and YYEEEE. This CDR3 has 18 amino acids. Unmatched junction bases numbered 10, after V lost 2 bases and J lost 5 bases. The CDR3 DNA reads as TGTGCCAGCAGCTTCGGCCTAACTAGCGGGAGGACTACCGGGGAGCTGTTTTTT. The encoded protein is CASSFGLTSGRTTGELFF.

The chain uses TRBV3-1 (or the pseudogene TRBV3-2) and TRBJ2-3; 7 positions match TRBD2. The CDR3 has 19 residues. Trimming took 1 base from V and 3 from J; bases not matched to a gene: 16. Germline loops: CDR1 LGHDT, CDR2 YNNKEL (reference sequence). The CDR3 spells CASSQGPLGGGRGTDTQYF. The CDR3 DNA is TGTGCCAGCAGCCAAGGCCCCTTGGGAGGCGGGAGAGGGACAGATACGCAGTATTTT.

This chain connects TRBV4-1 to TRBJ2-1; 8 bases fit TRBD1. Germline CDR1 reads MGHRA; CDR2 reads YSYEKL. This CDR3 comprises 18 residues. Trimming removed 4 bases from V and 0 bases from J; junction bases left unmatched: 11. CDR3 nucleotides: TGCGCCAGCAGCCCTTCAGGGGGCGAAATCAGCTCCTACAATGAGCAGTTCTTC. Protein product: CASSPSGGEISSYNEQFF.

This clone was found once. This chain joins TRBV6-5 and TRBJ2-3, with D perhaps matching TRBD2 (5 bases). V shed 8 bases and J shed 2 bases, with 17 bases lying between them. CDR1 MNHEY and CDR2 SVGAGI come from the germline V gene. The CDR3 extends over 15 amino acids. As DNA, the CDR3 is TGTGCCAGCTTAGGGCAAGCGGTCAACACAGATACGCAGTATTTT. This sequence encodes CASLGQAVNTDTQYF.

This clone has a handful of counts. The sample has other DNA sequences that encode this CDR3 too. The rearrangement uses TRBV12-5 and TRBJ1-5, with no clear D. The V and J ends lost 6 bases and 1 base respectively, with 4 bases between them. The CDR3 is 12 amino acids. Germline CDR1 LGHNT, CDR2 FRNRAP. For the CDR3, the DNA is TGTGCTAGTGGATTAAGCAATCAGCCCCAGCATTTT. Amino acid sequence: CASGLSNQPQHF.

The gene calls are TRBV19 and TRBJ2-1; 9 positions agree with TRBD2. Per germline, CDR1 LNHDA and CDR2 SQIVND (reference sequence). The CDR3 spans 15 residues. V shed 5 bases and J 10 bases; nucleotides not matched to a gene: 12. Here the CDR3 reads CASSLVPGLAYEQFF. CDR3 DNA sequence: TGTGCCAGTAGTTTAGTCCCGGGACTAGCTTACGAGCAGTTCTTC.

This clone has just a few counts. This sequence joins TRBV11-3 and TRBJ2-7, with TRBD1 identical over 8 bases. V lost 1 base and J lost 2; bases outside the gene matches: 4. There are 15 residues in the CDR3. Germline-derived CDR1 and CDR2 are SGHNT and YENEEA. The chain's CDR3 is CASSLATGEAYEQYF. The CDR3 coding sequence is TGTGCCAGCAGCTTAGCGACAGGGGAGGCCTACGAGCAGTACTTC.

V is TRBV29-1 and J is TRBJ2-7; TRBD1 aligns across 7 bases. The CDR3 contains 12 residues. CDR1 is SQVTM and CDR2 is ANQGSEA in the germline V gene. The V gene end was trimmed by 5 bases and the J gene end by 4 bases; junction bases not matched to a gene: 5. Written as DNA, the CDR3 is TGCAGCGTTAGACAGGGTGTGTACGAGCAGTACTTC. Protein product: CSVRQGVYEQYF.